A single sample gave rise to the 32 T cell receptor beta chains below, sequenced in a study of blood T cell repertoires in COVID-19. Profiled with immunoSEQ multiplex PCR; TCRdb holds only in-frame clones, not every one. The sample has some 180,000 clones; roughly 79% are singletons. The source material was peripheral blood. The receptors derive from a woman in her 40s with COVID-19, enrolled during active disease.

The chain is built from TRBV19 and TRBJ2-1; 9 bases are shared with TRBD1. Germline V CDR1 and CDR2: LNHDA, SQIVND (reference sequence). V lost 1 base and J lost 4; bases outside the gene matches: 2. This CDR3 comprises 15 residues. The CDR3 DNA reads as TGTGCCAGTAGTATAGTCGGACAGGGGTACAATGAGCAGTTCTTC. Amino acid sequence: CASSIVGQGYNEQFF.

This sequence joins TRBV6-5 and TRBJ1-4, with D tentatively TRBD1 (5 bases). The CDR3 has 14 residues. Germline values: CDR1 MNHEY, CDR2 SVGAGI. Trimming removed 6 bases at V and 7 bases at J, with 15 bases between. In DNA form, the CDR3 reads TGTGCCAGCAGCCCAAACGGGGGAGTTGAAAAACTGTTTTTT. Translating gives CASSPNGGVEKLFF.

V gene TRBV5-1 combines with J gene TRBJ2-5; 9 nucleotides align to TRBD1. Germline CDR1 is SGHRS and CDR2 is YFSETQ. V trimming: 4 bases; J trimming: 4 bases; junction bases outside the gene matches: 11. The CDR3 extends over 16 amino acids. Here the CDR3 DNA reads TGCGCCAGCAGCCCACGGGGACAGGGCGATCGAGAGACCCAGTACTTC. Protein product: CASSPRGQGDRETQYF. Filled out from reference TRBV5-1 and TRBJ2-5, the complete variable domain reads KAGVTQTPRYLIKTRGQQVTLSCSPISGHRSVSWYQQTPGQGLQFLFEYFSETQRNKGNFPGRFSGRQFSNSRSEMNVSTLELGDSALYLCASSPRGQGDRETQYFGPGTRLLVL.

The chain couples TRBV5-1 to TRBJ1-5; D is perhaps TRBD1 (5 bases). Germline V lookup: CDR1 SGHRS, CDR2 YFSETQ. CDR3 length: 14 amino acids. V dropped 0 bases and J dropped 3 bases, with 7 bases sitting between them. CDR3: CASSLAGVNQPQHF. The CDR3 DNA follows: TGCGCCAGCAGCTTGGCGGGGGTCAATCAGCCCCAGCATTTT.

The V call is TRBV7-8, the J call TRBJ1-5; a possible D gene is TRBD1 (5 bases). CDR1 and CDR2 (germline): SGHVS, FQNEAQ. There are 13 residues in the CDR3. Trimming cost V 5 bases and J 4 bases, with 9 bases left between them. The CDR3: CASSPGGNQPQHF. Written as DNA, the CDR3 is TGTGCCAGCAGCCCCGGGGGGAATCAGCCCCAGCATTTT. The full variable domain, with the rest looked up from reference TRBV7-8 and TRBJ1-5, is GAGVSQSPRYKVAKRGQDVALRCDPISGHVSLFWYQQALGQGPEFLTYFQNEAQLDKSGLPSDRFFAERPEGSVSTLKIQRTQQEDSAVYLCASSPGGNQPQHFGDGTRLSIL.

This clone came up a few times. The chain recombines TRBV5-4 with TRBJ2-1; D might be TRBD2 (7 bases). The germline V gene encodes CDR1 SGHNT and CDR2 YYREEE (reference sequence). Trimming removed 0 bases at V and 0 bases at J, with 13 bases between. The CDR3 loop spans 17 amino acids. For the CDR3, the DNA is TGTGCCAGCAGCTTGGAGGCGGGGGCGAGCTCCTACAATGAGCAGTTCTTC. Translating gives CASSLEAGASSYNEQFF.

The rearrangement uses TRBV19 and TRBJ2-1; TRBD2 is a possible D gene (6 bases). The CDR3 contains 19 residues. V gave up 4 bases and J gave up 2 bases, with 24 bases separating them. Germline CDR1 is LNHDA and CDR2 is SQIVND (reference sequence). The CDR3 here is CASSSPGLSVLAAYNEQFF. The CDR3 nucleotides read TGTGCCAGTAGTAGCCCCGGGTTGTCGGTACTAGCAGCCTACAATGAGCAGTTCTTC.

CDR3 region: CASSIATSGGQETQYF. CDR3 DNA: TGTGCCAGTAGTATCGCGACTAGCGGGGGTCAAGAGACCCAGTACTTC. The chain employs TRBV19 and TRBJ2-5; 12 positions agree with TRBD2. Losses at the gene ends were 3 bases for V and 2 bases for J; bases not matched to a gene: 4. This CDR3 spans 16 amino acids. Germline V CDR1 and CDR2: LNHDA, SQIVND (reference sequence). Together with reference TRBV19 and TRBJ2-5, the CDR3 gives the full variable domain: DGGITQSPKYLFRKEGQNVTLSCEQNLNHDAMYWYRQDPGQGLRLIYYSQIVNDFQKGDIAEGYSVSREKKESFPLTVTSAQKNPTAFYLCASSIATSGGQETQYFGPGTRLLVL.

The chain couples TRBV30 to TRBJ1-3; a weak D match, TRBD1 (5 bases). The germline V gene has CDR1 GTSNPN and CDR2 SVGIG (reference sequence). The CDR3 extends over 16 amino acids. Trimming stripped 8 bases from V and 0 bases from J, with 20 bases between. This chain's CDR3 is CALGQWRGSSGNTIYF. In nucleotides, the CDR3 is TGTGCCCTGGGTCAGTGGAGGGGTAGCTCTGGAAACACCATATATTTT. Filled out from reference TRBV30 and TRBJ1-3, the complete variable domain reads SQTIHQWPATLVQPVGSPLSLECTVEGTSNPNLYWYRQAAGRGLQLLFYSVGIGQISSEVPQNLSASRPQDRQFILSSKKLLLSDSGFYLCALGQWRGSSGNTIYFGEGSWLTVV.

The rearrangement joins TRBV4-1 to TRBJ1-3, with D perhaps matching TRBD1 (6 bases). V lost 0 bases and J 2 bases, leaving 14 bases between the germline ends. CDR1 is MGHRA, CDR2 YSYEKL, per germline. The CDR3 is made up of 17 amino acids. The CDR3 DNA is TGCGCCAGCAGCCAAGATAGGGGGGGGCTGGCTGGAAACACCATATATTTT. Its protein product is CASSQDRGGLAGNTIYF.

CDR3 residues: CSTGGMAEAFF. CDR3 coding DNA: TGCAGCACGGGTGGCATGGCTGAAGCTTTCTTT. This rearrangement joins TRBV29-1 to TRBJ1-1; no firm D call. Trimming removed 8 bases from V and 6 bases from J, with 13 bases in between. The germline V gene encodes CDR1 SQVTM and CDR2 ANQGSEA. The CDR3 covers 11 residues.

The V gene is TRBV19, the J gene TRBJ1-6, with D possibly being TRBD1 (6 bases). Germline loops: CDR1 LNHDA, CDR2 SQIVND (reference sequence). The V end was cut by 5 bases, the J end by 7 bases, with 9 bases between. This CDR3 is 13 amino acids long. The CDR3 here is CASSSQGNSPLHF. The DNA of the CDR3 is TGTGCCAGTAGTTCTCAGGGGAATTCACCCCTCCACTTT.

The genes are TRBV14 and TRBJ2-1; weak D call: TRBD1 (5 bases). Germline assignment: CDR1 SGHDN and CDR2 FVKESK. Trimming took off 0 bases at V and 4 bases at J, with 19 bases between the two ends. This CDR3 comprises 18 residues. For the CDR3, the DNA is TGTGCCAGCAGCCAAGAACGGGTGTCAGGGCTGGATTACAATGAGCAGTTCTTC. Its protein is CASSQERVSGLDYNEQFF. The full variable domain, rest sourced from reference TRBV14 and TRBJ2-1, is EAGVTQFPSHSVIEKGQTVTLRCDPISGHDNLYWYRRVMGKEIKFLLHFVKESKQDESGMPNNRFLAERTGGTYSTLKVQPAELEDSGVYFCASSQERVSGLDYNEQFFGPGTRLTVL.

The CDR3 reads CASSDRATNTGELFF. The CDR3 DNA sequence: TGTGCCAGCAGTGACAGGGCCACGAACACCGGGGAGCTGTTTTTT. The V gene is TRBV2, the J gene TRBJ2-2, with D possibly matching TRBD1 (5 bases). The CDR3 consists of 15 residues. Trimming took off 3 bases at V and 0 bases at J, with 8 bases between the two ends. Germline lookup yields CDR1 SNHLY and CDR2 FYNNEI.

The CDR3 nucleotides read TGTGCCACCATTTCGCACAAGGCAGGGGAAGTAGAGACCCAGTACTTC. It specifies CATISHKAGEVETQYF. This chain joins TRBV15 and TRBJ2-5; tentatively, D is TRBD1 (6 bases). V was cut by 7 bases and J by 4 bases, with 22 bases left in between. From germline, CDR1 is LNHNV and CDR2 YYDKDF (reference sequence). This CDR3 spans 16 amino acids.

V is TRBV19 and J is TRBJ1-1; D unclear. Germline values: CDR1 LNHDA, CDR2 SQIVND (reference sequence). This CDR3 contains 13 residues. The V end was cut by 6 bases, the J end by 2 bases, with 10 bases between. Here the CDR3 reads CASSEQRNTEAFF. The CDR3 coding sequence is TGTGCCAGTAGCGAACAAAGAAACACTGAAGCTTTCTTT. Complete variable domain (other parts from reference TRBV19 and TRBJ1-1): DGGITQSPKYLFRKEGQNVTLSCEQNLNHDAMYWYRQDPGQGLRLIYYSQIVNDFQKGDIAEGYSVSREKKESFPLTVTSAQKNPTAFYLCASSEQRNTEAFFGQGTRLTVV.

This clone was counted a few times. The chain combines TRBV28 with TRBJ2-3; a weak D match, TRBD2 (6 bases). The germline V gene has CDR1 MDHEN and CDR2 SYDVKM. V was clipped by 10 bases and J by 1 base, with 9 bases between them. This CDR3 is 12 amino acids long. The CDR3 DNA reads as TGTGCCATAGGGGAGGGCACAGATACGCAGTATTTT. Translating gives CAIGEGTDTQYF.

The CDR3 DNA follows: TGTGCCAGTAGTATAATGGACAGGGGAGCAAACTATGGCTACACCTTC. Amino acid sequence: CASSIMDRGANYGYTF. This sequence joins TRBV19 and TRBJ1-2; 9 positions agree with TRBD1. J gave up 2 bases and V 2 bases, and 6 bases lay outside the gene matches. Germline CDR1 reads LNHDA; CDR2 reads SQIVND (reference sequence). This CDR3 comprises 16 residues.

J is TRBJ2-7 and V is TRBV18; D perhaps matches TRBD2 (6 bases). From germline, CDR1 is KGHSH and CDR2 LQKENI. V was pared by 5 bases and J by 3 bases, with 20 bases between. This CDR3 region has 16 residues. The CDR3 spells CASSGPLASTIYEQYF. CDR3 nucleotide sequence: TGTGCCAGCTCAGGACCACTAGCCTCTACAATCTACGAGCAGTACTTC.

This clone has a single count. The chain employs TRBV5-5 and TRBJ2-3; 7 nucleotides align to TRBD2. CDR1 and CDR2 from the germline V gene are SGHKS and YYEKEE (reference sequence). Unmatched junction bases numbered 9, after V lost 2 bases and J lost 3 bases. The CDR3 loop spans 16 amino acids. CDR3 loop: CASSFPLGGVTDTQYF. CDR3 nucleotides: TGTGCCAGCAGCTTCCCCTTGGGGGGGGTAACAGATACGCAGTATTTT. Full variable domain (remainder filled in from reference TRBV5-5 and TRBJ2-3): DAGVTQSPTHLIKTRGQQVTLRCSPISGHKSVSWYQQVLGQGPQFIFQYYEKEERGRGNFPDRFSARQFPNYSSELNVNALLLGDSALYLCASSFPLGGVTDTQYFGPGTRLTVL.

V usage is TRBV4-1 and J usage is TRBJ1-5; TRBD1 might be the D (6 bases). The V gene lost 1 base and the J gene lost 2 bases, with 9 bases spanning the gap. Germline-derived CDR1 and CDR2 are MGHRA and YSYEKL. The CDR3 totals 15 residues. For the CDR3, the DNA is TGCGCCAGCAGCCAAGTGGACAGCCGCAATCAGCCCCAGCATTTT. This encodes CASSQVDSRNQPQHF.

The chain employs TRBV6-1 and TRBJ2-5; a weak D match, TRBD2 (5 bases). Looked up from germline, CDR1 is MNHNS and CDR2 is SASEGT. There are 17 residues in the CDR3. Trimming cost V 2 bases and J 4 bases, with 20 bases left between them. The CDR3 sequence: CASSELGSVRLPETQYF. As DNA, the CDR3 is TGTGCCAGCAGTGAACTAGGTAGCGTCCGCCTTCCAGAGACCCAGTACTTC.

The rearrangement links TRBV7-6 to TRBJ2-7; 9 bases agree with TRBD2. CDR3 length: 15 amino acids. CDR1 and CDR2 (germline): SGHVS, FNYEAQ. V was pared by 5 bases and J by 0 bases, with 5 bases of the junction left unmatched. The DNA for the CDR3 is TGTGCCAGCAGCCTTAGCGGGGGCGCCTCCTACGAGCAGTACTTC. The encoded protein is CASSLSGGASYEQYF.

The chain joins TRBV18 to TRBJ1-4, with no clear D. Germline V gives CDR1 KGHSH, CDR2 LQKENI. The CDR3 totals 15 residues. The V end lost 3 bases, the J end lost 6 bases, and 14 bases lay between the germline ends. CDR3 sequence: CASSPREGSDEKLFF. The CDR3 bases are TGTGCCAGCTCACCCCGAGAGGGCTCTGATGAAAAACTGTTTTTT.

This clone has a single count. The V and J genes are TRBV11-2 and TRBJ2-2; 7 bases agree with TRBD1. Per the germline V gene, CDR1 is SGHAT and CDR2 is FQNNGV. Trimming at V came to 5 bases and at J to 6 bases, leaving 6 bases not matched to a gene. The CDR3 runs 14 residues. The CDR3 nucleotides read TGTGCCAGCAGCAAGATTCAGGGGGCCGGGGAGCTGTTTTTT. This gives the protein CASSKIQGAGELFF.

The rearrangement uses TRBV5-3 and TRBJ1-5, with a possible D match to TRBD1 (5 bases). TRBV5-3 is marked as an open reading frame, function uncertain. Trimming took 4 bases from V and 0 from J, leaving 23 bases between them. The CDR3 is 19 amino acids. The CDR3 coding sequence is TGTGCCAGAAGCCTTCTTGAGGGGAGGTTCATTTATAGCAATCAGCCCCAGCATTTT. Its translation is CARSLLEGRFIYSNQPQHF.

This clone was found a few times. The genes are TRBV19 and TRBJ1-1; D is unclear. Trimming took 6 bases from V and 7 from J, leaving 15 bases between them. CDR1 and CDR2 from the germline V gene are LNHDA and SQIVND (reference sequence). The CDR3 is 13 residues long. CDR3 sequence (DNA): TGTGCCAGTAGACTACGGCCGGGAGTTGAAGCTTTCTTT. Translated: CASRLRPGVEAFF.

V gene TRBV19 combines with J gene TRBJ2-1, with D possibly TRBD1 on 6 matching bases. The CDR3 runs to 14 residues. Germline-derived CDR1 and CDR2 are LNHDA and SQIVND (reference sequence). The V gene lost 2 bases and the J gene lost 8 bases, with 13 bases spanning the gap. The CDR3 reads CASSIQGRADEQFF. The CDR3, as DNA: TGTGCCAGTAGTATACAGGGGCGTGCGGATGAGCAGTTCTTC.

The rearrangement links TRBV11-2 to TRBJ2-7; 7 nucleotides agree with TRBD1. Germline V gene sequence: CDR1 SGHAT, CDR2 FQNNGV. The CDR3 consists of 14 residues. The V segment lost 3 bases and the J segment 1 base; nucleotides outside the gene matches: 3. The CDR3 here is CASSLTGLSYEQYF. CDR3 DNA sequence: TGTGCCAGCAGCTTGACAGGGTTATCCTACGAGCAGTACTTC.

The V call is TRBV29-1, the J call TRBJ2-7; TRBD2 matches 11 bases. The CDR3 length is 15 residues. V was pared by 6 bases and J by 7 bases, with 14 bases of the junction left unmatched. CDR1 SQVTM and CDR2 ANQGSEA come from the germline V gene. The CDR3 region is CSVQRVAGGPHEQYF. Written as DNA, the CDR3 is TGCAGCGTCCAGAGGGTAGCGGGAGGGCCTCATGAGCAGTACTTC.

The chain employs TRBV9 and TRBJ2-2; 7 bases map to TRBD2. Per germline, CDR1 SGDLS and CDR2 YYNGEE. Unmatched junction bases numbered 6, after V lost 2 bases and J lost 5 bases. CDR3 size: 15 residues. The CDR3 bases are TGTGCCAGCAGCGTGAAACTGGGGGGGACCGGGGAGCTGTTTTTT. Its protein is CASSVKLGGTGELFF.

This chain connects TRBV30 to TRBJ1-1, with D hard to call. Germline V CDR1 and CDR2: GTSNPN, SVGIG (reference sequence). This CDR3 is 11 amino acids long. The V and J ends lost 8 bases and 6 bases respectively, with 13 bases between them. CDR3 nucleotide sequence: TGTGCCCAATCCACATACGCTGAAGCTTTCTTT. Its translation: CAQSTYAEAFF.